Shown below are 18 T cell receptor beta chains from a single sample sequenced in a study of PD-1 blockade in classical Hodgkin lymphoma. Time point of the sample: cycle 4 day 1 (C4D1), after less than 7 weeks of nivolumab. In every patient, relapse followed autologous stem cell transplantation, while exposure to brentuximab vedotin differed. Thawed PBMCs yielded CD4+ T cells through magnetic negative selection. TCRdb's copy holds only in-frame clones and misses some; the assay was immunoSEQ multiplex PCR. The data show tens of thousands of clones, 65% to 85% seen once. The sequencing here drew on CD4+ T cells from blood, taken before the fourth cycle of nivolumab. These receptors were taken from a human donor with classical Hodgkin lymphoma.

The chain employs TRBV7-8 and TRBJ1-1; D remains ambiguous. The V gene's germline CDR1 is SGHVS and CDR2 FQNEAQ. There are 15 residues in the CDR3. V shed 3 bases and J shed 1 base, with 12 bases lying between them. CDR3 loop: CASSFAGHGNTEAFF. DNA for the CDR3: TGTGCCAGCAGCTTTGCAGGCCATGGGAACACTGAAGCTTTCTTT.

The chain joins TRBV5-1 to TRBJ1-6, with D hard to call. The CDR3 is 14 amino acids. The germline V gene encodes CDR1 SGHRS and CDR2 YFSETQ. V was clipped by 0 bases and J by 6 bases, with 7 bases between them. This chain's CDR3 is CASSLDGPNSPLHF. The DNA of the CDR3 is TGCGCCAGCAGCTTGGACGGACCTAATTCACCCCTCCACTTT.

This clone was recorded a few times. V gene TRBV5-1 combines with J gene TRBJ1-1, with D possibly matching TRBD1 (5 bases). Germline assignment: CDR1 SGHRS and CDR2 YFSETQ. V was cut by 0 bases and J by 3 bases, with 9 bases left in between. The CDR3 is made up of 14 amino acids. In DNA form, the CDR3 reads TGCGCCAGCAGCTTGGGGACAACCGACACTGAAGCTTTCTTT. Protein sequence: CASSLGTTDTEAFF.

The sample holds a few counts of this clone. In DNA form, the CDR3 reads TGTGCCAGCAGCTTACTACAGGAAGGTTACGAGCAGTACTTC. Translation: CASSLLQEGYEQYF. The V call is TRBV7-8, the J call TRBJ2-7, with D possibly TRBD1 on 5 matching bases. This CDR3 is 14 amino acids long. V shed 2 bases and J shed 4 bases, with 12 bases lying between them. Germline V CDR1 and CDR2: SGHVS, FQNEAQ.

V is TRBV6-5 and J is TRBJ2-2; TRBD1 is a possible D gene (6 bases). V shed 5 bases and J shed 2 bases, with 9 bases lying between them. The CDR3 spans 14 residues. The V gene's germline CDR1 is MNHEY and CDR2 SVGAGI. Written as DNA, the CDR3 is TGTGCCAGCAGTACAGGGCTAAACACCGGGGAGCTGTTTTTT. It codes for CASSTGLNTGELFF.

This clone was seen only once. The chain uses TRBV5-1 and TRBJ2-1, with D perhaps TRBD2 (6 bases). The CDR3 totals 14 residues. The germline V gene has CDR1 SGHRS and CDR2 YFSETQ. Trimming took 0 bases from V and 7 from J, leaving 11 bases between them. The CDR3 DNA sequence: TGCGCCAGCAGCTTGGGTGAGACTAGTAATGAGCAGTTCTTC. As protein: CASSLGETSNEQFF.

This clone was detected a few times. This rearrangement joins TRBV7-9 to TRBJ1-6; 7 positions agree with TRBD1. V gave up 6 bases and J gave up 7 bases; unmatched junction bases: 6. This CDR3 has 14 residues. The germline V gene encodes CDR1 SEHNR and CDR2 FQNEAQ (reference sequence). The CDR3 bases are TGTGCCAGCAGTTTTGACAGGGCAAATTCACCCCTCCACTTT. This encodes CASSFDRANSPLHF.

The CDR3 loop is CASSPTGTMGEQYF. CDR3 nucleotide sequence: TGCGCCAGCAGCCCGACAGGGACGATGGGCGAGCAGTACTTC. The J gene is TRBJ2-5, the V gene TRBV5-1; 7 bases align to TRBD1. The J call may be in error: the DNA end matches TRBJ2-7 better. CDR1 is SGHRS and CDR2 is YFSETQ in the germline V gene. CDR3 size: 14 residues.

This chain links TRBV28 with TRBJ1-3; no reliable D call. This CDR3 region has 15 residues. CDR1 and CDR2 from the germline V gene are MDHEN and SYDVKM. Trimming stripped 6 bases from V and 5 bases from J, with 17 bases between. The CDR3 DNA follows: TGTGCCAGCAGCGCTCAGTCCGAGGGTAGAAACACCATATATTTT. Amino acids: CASSAQSEGRNTIYF.

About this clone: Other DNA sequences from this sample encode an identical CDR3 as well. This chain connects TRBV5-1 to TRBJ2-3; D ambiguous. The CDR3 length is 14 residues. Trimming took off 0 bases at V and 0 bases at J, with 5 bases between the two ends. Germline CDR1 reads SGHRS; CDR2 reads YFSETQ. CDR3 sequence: CASSLGVSTDTQYF. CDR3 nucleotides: TGCGCCAGCAGCTTGGGGGTTAGCACAGATACGCAGTATTTT.

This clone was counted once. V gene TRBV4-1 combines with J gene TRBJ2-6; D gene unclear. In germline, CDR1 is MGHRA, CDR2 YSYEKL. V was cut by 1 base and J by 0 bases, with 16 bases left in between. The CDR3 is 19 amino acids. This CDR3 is CASSQGGRLSFSGANVLTF. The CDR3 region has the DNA TGCGCCAGCAGCCAAGGAGGCAGGTTGTCTTTCTCTGGGGCCAACGTCCTGACTTTC.

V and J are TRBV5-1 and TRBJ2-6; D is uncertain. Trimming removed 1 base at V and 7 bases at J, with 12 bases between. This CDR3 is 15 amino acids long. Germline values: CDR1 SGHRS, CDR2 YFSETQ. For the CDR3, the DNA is TGCGCCAGCAGCTTGTCCCTTGCCGGAGCCAACGTCCTGACTTTC. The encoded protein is CASSLSLAGANVLTF.

The CDR3 here is CASSMVDRISGNTIYF. CDR3 DNA sequence: TGTGCCAGTAGTATGGTGGACAGAATCTCTGGAAACACCATATATTTT. The chain links TRBV19 to TRBJ1-3; D is perhaps TRBD1 (6 bases). Germline V gives CDR1 LNHDA, CDR2 SQIVND (reference sequence). This CDR3 spans 16 amino acids. Between the trimmed V and J ends, which lost 3 bases and 0 bases, there was a span of 12 bases. The complete variable domain, with remaining parts taken from reference TRBV19 and TRBJ1-3, reads DGGITQSPKYLFRKEGQNVTLSCEQNLNHDAMYWYRQDPGQGLRLIYYSQIVNDFQKGDIAEGYSVSREKKESFPLTVTSAQKNPTAFYLCASSMVDRISGNTIYFGEGSWLTVV.

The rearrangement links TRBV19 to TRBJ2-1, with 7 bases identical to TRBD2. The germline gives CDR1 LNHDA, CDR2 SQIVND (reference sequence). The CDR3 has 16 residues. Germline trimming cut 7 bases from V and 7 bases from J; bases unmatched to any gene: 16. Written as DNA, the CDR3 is TGTGCCAGTACCCCCACCGGGGGGACCCGGGTTAATGAGCAGTTCTTC. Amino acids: CASTPTGGTRVNEQFF.

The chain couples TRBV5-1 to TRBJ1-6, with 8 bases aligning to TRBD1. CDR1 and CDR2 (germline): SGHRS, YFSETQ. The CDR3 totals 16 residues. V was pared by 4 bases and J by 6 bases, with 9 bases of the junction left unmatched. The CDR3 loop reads CASSLGARGLNSPLHF. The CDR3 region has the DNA TGCGCCAGCAGCCTAGGGGCCAGGGGGCTTAATTCACCCCTCCACTTT.

The CDR3 sequence: CASSEGTGGYEQYF. In DNA form, the CDR3 reads TGCGCCAGCAGCGAGGGGACAGGGGGATACGAGCAGTACTTC. V gene TRBV5-1 combines with J gene TRBJ2-7, with TRBD1 matching 11 bases. The CDR3 is 14 residues long. V was pared by 4 bases and J by 4 bases, with 4 bases of the junction left unmatched. Germline loops: CDR1 SGHRS, CDR2 YFSETQ.

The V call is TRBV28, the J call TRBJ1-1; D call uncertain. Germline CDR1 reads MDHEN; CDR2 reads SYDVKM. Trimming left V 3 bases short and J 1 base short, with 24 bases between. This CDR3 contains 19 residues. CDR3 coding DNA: TGTGCCAGCAGTTTCGTTTTTGAGGGCTTACTCCCAAAGAACACTGAAGCTTTCTTT. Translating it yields CASSFVFEGLLPKNTEAFF.

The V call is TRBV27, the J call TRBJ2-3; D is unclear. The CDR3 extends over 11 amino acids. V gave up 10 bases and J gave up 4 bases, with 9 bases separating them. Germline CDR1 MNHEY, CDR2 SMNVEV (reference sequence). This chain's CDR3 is CATKRADTQYF. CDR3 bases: TGTGCCACTAAAAGAGCAGATACGCAGTATTTT.